This TCR beta chain was found in a study of early T cells in non-severe SARS-CoV-2 infection (dated by TCRdb to the early 2020s). Notes on the research overall: Bulk RNA from unsorted whole blood was used for TCR sequencing, so alpha and beta chains could not be paired. General findings and caveats noted by the study authors: VDJdb matching was skewed toward anti-spike CD8 responses, so virus-specific expansions were likely underestimated and private and CD4 specificities were missed.

The library was obtained by 5' RACE. Instrument used: NextSeq 500. To correct for sequencing error and PCR bias, the TCR library protocol tagged individual cDNA molecules with unique molecular identifiers. Both TCR alpha and beta chains were sequenced, and tight co-correlation was observed between alpha and beta sequence abundances in each sample. The authors' pipeline ran thus. Decombinator V4 was used to annotate the V gene, J gene and CDR3 of the TCR sequences. TCRs were defined as expanded if a significant change between any two time points was detected under a Poisson model with p below 0.0001. TCR abundances were normalised to the total number of TCRs sequenced per sample and expressed as counts per million. MAIT TCRs were defined by TRAV1-2 paired with TRAJ12, TRAJ20 or TRAJ33, and iNKT TCRs by TRAV10 paired with TRAJ18. VDJdb, accessed 1 November 2021, was searched for CMV, EBV and SARS-CoV-2 annotated TCRs, excluding TCRs annotated for multiple antigens. TCRdb redid the processing of the public reads, applying fastp at Q25 and MiXCR, and retained in-frame beta chains. Rows with a matching CDR3 protein are joined into one entry that keeps the most common DNA and genes. TCRdb, rather than the study authors, made the V and J calls. The sample table lists approximately 50,000 distinct CDR3 sequences, roughly 8% of them with a count of one. The ten largest clones add up to approximately 4.6% of the sample.

Regarding this clonotype: The specificity of this receptor is unknown. No quality values exist for individual bases; no much larger clone is one base distant.

V loses 1 base, J loses 7 bases, and the germline ends lie 13 bases apart. Measured from the cysteine to the phenylalanine, the CDR3 is 15 residues long. Only the CDR3 region is kept as DNA, spanning 45 bases read in frame from base 1. The germline V gene yields SGHVS for CDR1 and FQNEAQ for CDR2. Set within a cohort of healthcare workers in London, UK, this nested case-control study involved weekly PCR testing of nasopharyngeal swabs along with blood sampling. Healthcare workers were recruited during the week of the UK lockdown, between 23 and 31 March 2020, and followed weekly for up to 16 weeks. Sequencing was carried out using whole blood. Here the chain combines TRBV7-8 and TRBJ1-4, with the identity of the D gene unclear. This sequence originates from an adult who was a healthcare worker with PCR-confirmed SARS-CoV-2 infection or an uninfected control (not recorded which). Read as DNA, the sequence is TGTGCCAGCAGCTTAGGACAAGGGATTTTTGAAAAACTGTTTTTT. Its protein reads: CASSLGQGIFEKLFF.